This TCR beta chain derives from a study of cytomegalovirus exposure and HLA in healthy donors. General study results and limits: Upon later analysis, HLA-associated TCR beta chains proved more clonally expanded than other, equally common chains. Confirmation was obtained in vitro that a few CMV-associated chains are specific for CMV antigens. TRBV6-2, TRBV6-3 and some other V segments were excluded as indistinguishable.

J gave up 6 bases and V 2 bases, and 9 bases lay outside the gene matches. The germline V gene encodes CDR1 SGHKS and CDR2 YYEKEE (reference sequence). The length of the CDR3 is 16 residues. PCR employed 60 Vbeta and 13 Jbeta primers. Assay used: immunoSEQ multiplex PCR; TCRdb lists only in-frame clones, some missing. The sample includes around 160,000 clones, 68% of them seen just once. The sample holds a few counts of this clone. As yet, its antigen is unknown. Sequencing was carried out using PBMCs. V usage is TRBV5-5 and J usage is TRBJ2-2; TRBD2 agrees at 8 bases. The clonotype comes from a woman aged 40 to 50 in good health and CMV-seropositive. CDR3: CASSLLAAGLAGELFF. The CDR3 coding sequence is TGTGCCAGCAGCTTACTAGCGGCAGGGTTGGCCGGGGAGCTGTTTTTT.